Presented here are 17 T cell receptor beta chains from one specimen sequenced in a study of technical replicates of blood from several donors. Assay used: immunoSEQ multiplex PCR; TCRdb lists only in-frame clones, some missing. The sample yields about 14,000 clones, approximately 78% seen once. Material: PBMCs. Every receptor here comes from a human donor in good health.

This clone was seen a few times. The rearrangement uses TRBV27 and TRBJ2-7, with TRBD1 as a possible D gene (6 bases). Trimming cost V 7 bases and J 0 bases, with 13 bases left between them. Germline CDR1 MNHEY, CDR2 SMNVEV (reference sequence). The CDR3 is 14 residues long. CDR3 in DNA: TGTGCCAGCAAGATCAGGGGCAGCTCCTACGAGCAGTACTTC. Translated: CASKIRGSSYEQYF.

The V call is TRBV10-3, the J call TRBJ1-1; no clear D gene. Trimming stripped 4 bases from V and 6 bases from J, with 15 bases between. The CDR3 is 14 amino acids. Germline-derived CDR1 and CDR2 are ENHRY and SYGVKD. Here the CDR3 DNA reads TGTGCCATCAGTGCGATAGATGTATTCCCTGAAGCTTTCTTT. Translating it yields CAISAIDVFPEAFF.

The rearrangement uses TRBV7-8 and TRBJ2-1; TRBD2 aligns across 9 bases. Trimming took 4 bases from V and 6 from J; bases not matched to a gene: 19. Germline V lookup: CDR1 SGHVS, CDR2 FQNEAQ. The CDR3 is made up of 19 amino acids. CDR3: CASSSGFSGAGGPVNEQFF. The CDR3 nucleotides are TGTGCCAGCAGCTCCGGGTTCAGCGGGGCGGGAGGGCCCGTCAATGAGCAGTTCTTC.

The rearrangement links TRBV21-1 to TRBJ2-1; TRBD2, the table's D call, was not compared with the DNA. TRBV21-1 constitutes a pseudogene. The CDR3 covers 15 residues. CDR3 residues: CASSKEELAGFRQFF. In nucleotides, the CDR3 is TGTGCCAGCAGCAAAGAAGAACTAGCGGGGTTCCGCCAGTTCTTC.

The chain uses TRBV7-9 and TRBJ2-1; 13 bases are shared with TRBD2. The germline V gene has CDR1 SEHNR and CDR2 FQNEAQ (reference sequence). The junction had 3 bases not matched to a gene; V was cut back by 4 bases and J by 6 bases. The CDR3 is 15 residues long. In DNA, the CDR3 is TGTGCCAGCAGCTCGGGACTAGCGGGACTCAATGAGCAGTTCTTC. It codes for CASSSGLAGLNEQFF.

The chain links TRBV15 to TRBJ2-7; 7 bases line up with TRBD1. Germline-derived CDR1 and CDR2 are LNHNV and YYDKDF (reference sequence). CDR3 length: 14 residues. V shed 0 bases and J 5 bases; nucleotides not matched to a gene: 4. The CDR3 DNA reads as TGTGCCACCAGCAGAGATAACAGGGGAAACGAGCAGTACTTC. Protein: CATSRDNRGNEQYF.

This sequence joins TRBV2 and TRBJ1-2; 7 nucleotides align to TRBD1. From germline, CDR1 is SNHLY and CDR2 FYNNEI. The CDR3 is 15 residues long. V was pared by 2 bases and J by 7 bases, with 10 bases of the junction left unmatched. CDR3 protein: CASSERGGSMGGYTF. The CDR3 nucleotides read TGTGCCAGCAGTGAAAGAGGGGGCAGTATGGGTGGCTACACCTTC.

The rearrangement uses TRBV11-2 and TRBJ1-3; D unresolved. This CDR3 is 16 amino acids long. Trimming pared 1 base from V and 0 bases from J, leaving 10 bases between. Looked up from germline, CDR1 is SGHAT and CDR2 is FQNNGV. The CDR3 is CASSLVQSLSGNTIYF. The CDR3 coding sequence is TGTGCCAGCAGCTTAGTCCAGTCCCTCTCTGGAAACACCATATATTTT. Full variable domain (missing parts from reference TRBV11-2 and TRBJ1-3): EAGVAQSPRYKIIEKRQSVAFWCNPISGHATLYWYQQILGQGPKLLIQFQNNGVVDDSQLPKDRFSAERLKGVDSTLKIQPAKLEDSAVYLCASSLVQSLSGNTIYFGEGSWLTVV.

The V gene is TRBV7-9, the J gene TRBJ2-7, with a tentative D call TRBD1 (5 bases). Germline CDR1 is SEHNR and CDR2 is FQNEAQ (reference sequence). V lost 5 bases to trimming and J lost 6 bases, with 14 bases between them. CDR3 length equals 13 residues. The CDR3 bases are TGTGCCAGCAGCCCCACGACAGTTCCCGAGCAGTACTTC. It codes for CASSPTTVPEQYF.

The chain's CDR3 is CASSYSGAPTNEKLFF. As DNA, the CDR3 is TGTGCCAGCAGTTACTCTGGGGCTCCAACTAATGAAAAACTGTTTTTT. The rearrangement uses TRBV6-5 and TRBJ1-4; D is possibly TRBD1 (5 bases). Germline V gene lookup returns CDR1 MNHEY and CDR2 SVGAGI. The CDR3 has 16 residues. V gave up 0 bases and J gave up 0 bases, with 8 bases separating them.

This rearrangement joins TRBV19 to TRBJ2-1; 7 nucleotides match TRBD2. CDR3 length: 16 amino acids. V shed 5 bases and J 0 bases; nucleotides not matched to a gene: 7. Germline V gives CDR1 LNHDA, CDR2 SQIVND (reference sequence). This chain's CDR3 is CASSRLRESSYNEQFF. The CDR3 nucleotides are TGTGCCAGTAGTCGACTGCGGGAGAGCTCCTACAATGAGCAGTTCTTC.

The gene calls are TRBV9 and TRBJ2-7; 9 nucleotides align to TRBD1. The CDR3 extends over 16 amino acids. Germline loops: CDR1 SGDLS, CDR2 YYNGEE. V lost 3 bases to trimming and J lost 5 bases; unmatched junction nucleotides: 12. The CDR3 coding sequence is TGTGCCAGCAGCGAGGGTCTGGGGACAGGGCGAGACGAGCAGTACTTC. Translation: CASSEGLGTGRDEQYF.

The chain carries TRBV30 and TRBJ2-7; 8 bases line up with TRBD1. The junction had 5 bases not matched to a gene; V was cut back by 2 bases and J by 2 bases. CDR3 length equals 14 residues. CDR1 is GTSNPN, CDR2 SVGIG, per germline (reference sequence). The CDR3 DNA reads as TGTGCCTGGAGTACCGGACAGGGTACCTACGAGCAGTACTTC. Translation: CAWSTGQGTYEQYF.

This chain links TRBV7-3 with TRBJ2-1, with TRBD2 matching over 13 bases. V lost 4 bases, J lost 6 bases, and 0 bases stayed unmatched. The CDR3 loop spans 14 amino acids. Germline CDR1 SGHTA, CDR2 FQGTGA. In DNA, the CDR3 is TGTGCCAGCAGCTGGACTAGCGGGAGCAATGAGCAGTTCTTC. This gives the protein CASSWTSGSNEQFF.

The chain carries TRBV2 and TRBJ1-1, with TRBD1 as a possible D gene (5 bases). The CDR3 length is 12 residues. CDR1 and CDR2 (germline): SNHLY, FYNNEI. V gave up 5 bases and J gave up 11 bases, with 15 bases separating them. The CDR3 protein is CASSQQAFEAFF. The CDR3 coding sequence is TGTGCCAGCAGTCAACAGGCGTTTGAGGCTTTCTTT.

CDR3 DNA: TGTGCCAGTAGTATAGAGGGTAGCGGGAGCTACGAGCAGTACTTC. Protein product: CASSIEGSGSYEQYF. The J gene is TRBJ2-7, the V gene TRBV19; 9 bases fit TRBD2. Trimming took 0 bases from V and 3 from J; bases not matched to a gene: 3. Germline V gene lookup returns CDR1 LNHDA and CDR2 SQIVND (reference sequence). The CDR3 loop spans 15 amino acids.

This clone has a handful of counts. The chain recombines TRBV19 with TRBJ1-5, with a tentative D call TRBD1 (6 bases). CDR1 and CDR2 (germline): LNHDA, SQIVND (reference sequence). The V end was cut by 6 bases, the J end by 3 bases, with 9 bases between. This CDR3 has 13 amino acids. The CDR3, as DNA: TGTGCCAGTAGATGGACAGTCAATCAGCCCCAGCATTTT. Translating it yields CASRWTVNQPQHF.